This TCR beta chain is from a study of blood T cell repertoires in COVID-19. At the level of the study: Sources were T cells, B-cell-depleted T cells, or PBMCs; the material itself was cDNA or gDNA.

Original handling: Nucleated cell number was recorded as an estimate derived from reference gene primer amplification. The data were produced by immunoSEQ multiplex PCR, yet TCRdb's version contains in-frame clones alone and is incomplete. Clone size and the V and J calls come from that table; the DNA yielded D and trimming. The top ten clones hold about 2.2% of a sample with about 100,000 clones, approximately 91% of them seen once. Germline V gene lookup returns CDR1 MDHEN and CDR2 SYDVKM. CDR3 length: 14 residues. V was clipped by 7 bases and J by 4 bases; unmatched bases: 5. The sequence derives from a man aged 45-65 years with active COVID-19. The chain couples TRBV28 to TRBJ2-2; 8 bases are shared with TRBD2. Sequencing used peripheral blood. The CDR3 sequence: CASIASGPTGELFF. CDR3 nucleotides: TGTGCCAGCATAGCTAGCGGGCCCACCGGGGAGCTGTTTTTT. Drawing the rest from reference TRBV28 and TRBJ2-2, the complete variable domain is DVKVTQSSRYLVKRTGEKVFLECVQDMDHENMFWYRQDPGLGLRLIYFSYDVKMKEKGDIPEGYSVSREKKERFSLILESASTNQTSMYLCASIASGPTGELFFGEGSRLTVL.